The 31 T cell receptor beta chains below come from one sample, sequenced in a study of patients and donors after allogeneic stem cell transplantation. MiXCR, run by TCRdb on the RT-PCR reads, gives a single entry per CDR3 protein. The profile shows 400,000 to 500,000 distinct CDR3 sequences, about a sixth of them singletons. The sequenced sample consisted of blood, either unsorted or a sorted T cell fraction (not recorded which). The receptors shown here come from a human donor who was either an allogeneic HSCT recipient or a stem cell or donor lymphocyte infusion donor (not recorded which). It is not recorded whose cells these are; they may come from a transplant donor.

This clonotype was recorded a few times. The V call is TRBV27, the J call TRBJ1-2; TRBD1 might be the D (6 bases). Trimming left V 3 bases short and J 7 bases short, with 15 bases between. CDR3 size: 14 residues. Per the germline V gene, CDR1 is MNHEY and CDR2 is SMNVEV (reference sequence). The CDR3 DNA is TGTGCCAGCAGTTTCGCCGGGAAGGGGGTTGGCTACACCTTC. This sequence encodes CASSFAGKGVGYTF.

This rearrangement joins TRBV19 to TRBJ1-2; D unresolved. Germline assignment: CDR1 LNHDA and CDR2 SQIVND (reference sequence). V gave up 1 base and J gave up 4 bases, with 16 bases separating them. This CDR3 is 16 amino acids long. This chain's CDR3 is CASSIGPGGRRYGYTF. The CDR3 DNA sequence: TGTGCCAGTAGTATAGGCCCGGGAGGGCGGCGCTATGGCTACACCTTC.

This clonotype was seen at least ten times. The CDR3 is CASSGGRAQGYGYTF. The CDR3 nucleotides are TGTGCCAGCAGCGGTGGACGGGCCCAAGGCTATGGCTACACCTTC. V usage is TRBV5-5 and J usage is TRBJ1-2; D is undetermined. Germline CDR1 SGHKS, CDR2 YYEKEE (reference sequence). V was trimmed by 4 bases and J by 4 bases, leaving 17 bases between them. CDR3 length: 15 amino acids.

The CDR3 loop is CASSLMAVKNIQYF. The DNA for the CDR3 is TGTGCCAGCAGCTTAATGGCGGTCAAAAACATTCAGTACTTC. The chain couples TRBV7-3 to TRBJ2-4; the D is unclear. Germline assignment: CDR1 SGHTA and CDR2 FQGTGA. This CDR3 region has 14 residues. Trimming removed 1 base from V and 3 bases from J, with 7 bases in between. Variable domain in full (rest from reference TRBV7-3 and TRBJ2-4): GAGVSQTPSNKVTEKGKYVELRCDPISGHTALYWYRQSLGQGPEFLIYFQGTGAADDSGLPNDRFFAVRPEGSVSTLKIQRTERGDSAVYLCASSLMAVKNIQYFGAGTRLSVL.

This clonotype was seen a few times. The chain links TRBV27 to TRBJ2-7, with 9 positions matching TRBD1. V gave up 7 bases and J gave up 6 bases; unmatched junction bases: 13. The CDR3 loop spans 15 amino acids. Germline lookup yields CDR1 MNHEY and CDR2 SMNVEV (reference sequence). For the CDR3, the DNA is TGTGCCAGCACCCCGGACAGGGGTCGAAATGGCGAGCAGTACTTC. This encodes CASTPDRGRNGEQYF.

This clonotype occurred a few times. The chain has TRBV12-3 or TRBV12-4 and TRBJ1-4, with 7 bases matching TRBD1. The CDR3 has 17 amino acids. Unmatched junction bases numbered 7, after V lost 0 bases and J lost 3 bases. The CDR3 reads CASSLADRQGSNEKLFF. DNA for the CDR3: TGTGCCAGCAGTTTAGCGGACAGACAGGGATCTAATGAAAAACTGTTTTTT.

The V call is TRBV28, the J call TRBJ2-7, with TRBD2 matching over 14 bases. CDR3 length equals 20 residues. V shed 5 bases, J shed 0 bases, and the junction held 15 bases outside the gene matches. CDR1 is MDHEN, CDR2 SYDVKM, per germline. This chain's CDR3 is CASSLRWGLAGEEISYEQYF. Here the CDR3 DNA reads TGTGCCAGCAGTCTTAGGTGGGGACTAGCGGGAGAAGAAATCTCCTACGAGCAGTACTTC.

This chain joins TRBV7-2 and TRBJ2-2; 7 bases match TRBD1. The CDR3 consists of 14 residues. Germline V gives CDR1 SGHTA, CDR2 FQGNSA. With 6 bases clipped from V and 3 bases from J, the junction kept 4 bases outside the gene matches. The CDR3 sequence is CASRRTGDTGELFF. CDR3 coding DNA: TGTGCCAGCAGGAGGACAGGAGACACCGGGGAGCTGTTTTTT.

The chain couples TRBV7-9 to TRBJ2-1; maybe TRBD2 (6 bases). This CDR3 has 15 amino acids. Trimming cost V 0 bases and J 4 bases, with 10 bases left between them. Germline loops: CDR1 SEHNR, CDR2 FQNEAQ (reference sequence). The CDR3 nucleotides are TGTGCCAGCAGCTTAGCCGGGACTCTTTACAATGAGCAGTTCTTC. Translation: CASSLAGTLYNEQFF.

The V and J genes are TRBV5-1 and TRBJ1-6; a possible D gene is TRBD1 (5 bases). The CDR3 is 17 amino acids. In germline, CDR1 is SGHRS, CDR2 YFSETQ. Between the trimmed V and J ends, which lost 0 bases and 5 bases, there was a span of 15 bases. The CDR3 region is CASSLAPLTANNSPLHF. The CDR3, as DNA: TGCGCCAGCAGCTTGGCCCCCCTGACAGCGAATAATTCACCCCTCCACTTT. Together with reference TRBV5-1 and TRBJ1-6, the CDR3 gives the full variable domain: KAGVTQTPRYLIKTRGQQVTLSCSPISGHRSVSWYQQTPGQGLQFLFEYFSETQRNKGNFPGRFSGRQFSNSRSEMNVSTLELGDSALYLCASSLAPLTANNSPLHFGNGTRLTVT.

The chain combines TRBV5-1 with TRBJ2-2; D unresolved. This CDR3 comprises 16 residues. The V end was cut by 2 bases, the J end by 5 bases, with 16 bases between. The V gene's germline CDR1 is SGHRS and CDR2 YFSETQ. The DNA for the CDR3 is TGCGCCAGCAGCTTTTTTGGGGTAGCAGATACCGGGGAGCTGTTTTTT. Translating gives CASSFFGVADTGELFF.

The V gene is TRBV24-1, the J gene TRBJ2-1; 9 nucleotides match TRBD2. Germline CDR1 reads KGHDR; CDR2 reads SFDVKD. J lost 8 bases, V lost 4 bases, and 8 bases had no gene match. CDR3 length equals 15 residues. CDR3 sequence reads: CATSDPGGLADEQFF. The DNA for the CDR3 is TGTGCCACCAGTGACCCCGGGGGACTAGCCGATGAGCAGTTCTTC.

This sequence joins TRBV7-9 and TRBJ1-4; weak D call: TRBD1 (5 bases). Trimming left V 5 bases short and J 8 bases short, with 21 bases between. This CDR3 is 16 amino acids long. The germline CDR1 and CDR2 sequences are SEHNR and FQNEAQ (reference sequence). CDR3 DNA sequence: TGTGCCAGCAGCGGACCCCGGCGGGACGGAACCGAAAAACTGTTTTTT. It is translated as CASSGPRRDGTEKLFF.

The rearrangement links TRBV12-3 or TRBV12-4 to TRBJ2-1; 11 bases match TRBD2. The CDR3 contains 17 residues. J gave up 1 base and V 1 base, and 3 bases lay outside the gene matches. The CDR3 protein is CASSLELAGASYNEQFF. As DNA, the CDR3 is TGTGCCAGCAGTTTAGAACTAGCGGGGGCTTCCTACAATGAGCAGTTCTTC.

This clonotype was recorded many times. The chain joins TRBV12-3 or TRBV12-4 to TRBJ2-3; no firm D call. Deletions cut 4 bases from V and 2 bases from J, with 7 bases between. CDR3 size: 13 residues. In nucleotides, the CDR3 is TGTGCCAGCAGTTCCCCGTACACAGATACGCAGTATTTT. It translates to CASSSPYTDTQYF.

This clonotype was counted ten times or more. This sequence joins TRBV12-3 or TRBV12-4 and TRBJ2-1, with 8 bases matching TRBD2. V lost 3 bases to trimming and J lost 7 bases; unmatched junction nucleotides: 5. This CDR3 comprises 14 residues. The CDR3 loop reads CASSFAGGWNEQFF. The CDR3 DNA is TGTGCCAGCAGTTTCGCGGGGGGCTGGAATGAGCAGTTCTTC.

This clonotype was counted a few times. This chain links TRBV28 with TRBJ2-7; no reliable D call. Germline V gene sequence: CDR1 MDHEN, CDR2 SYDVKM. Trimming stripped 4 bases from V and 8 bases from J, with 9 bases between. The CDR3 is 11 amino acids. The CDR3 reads CASSSTWKQYF. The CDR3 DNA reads TGTGCCAGCAGTTCCACTTGGAAGCAGTACTTC.

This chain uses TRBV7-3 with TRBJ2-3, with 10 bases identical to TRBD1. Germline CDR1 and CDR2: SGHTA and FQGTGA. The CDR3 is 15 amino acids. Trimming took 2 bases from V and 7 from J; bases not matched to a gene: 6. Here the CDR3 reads CASSLRQGAGNTQYF. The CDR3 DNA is TGTGCCAGCAGCTTACGACAGGGGGCAGGGAATACGCAGTATTTT.

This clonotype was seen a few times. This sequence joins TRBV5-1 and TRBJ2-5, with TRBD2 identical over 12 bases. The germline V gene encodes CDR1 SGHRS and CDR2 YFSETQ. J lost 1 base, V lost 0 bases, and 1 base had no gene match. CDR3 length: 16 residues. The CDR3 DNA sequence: TGCGCCAGCAGCTTGGGACTAGCGGGGGTCCAAGAGACCCAGTACTTC. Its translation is CASSLGLAGVQETQYF.

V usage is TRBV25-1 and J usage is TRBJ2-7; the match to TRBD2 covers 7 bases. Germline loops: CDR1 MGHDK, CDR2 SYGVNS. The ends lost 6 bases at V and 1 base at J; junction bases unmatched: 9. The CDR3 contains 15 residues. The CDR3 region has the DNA TGTGCCAGCAGCAGCACGTCTAGCGGATCCTACGAGCAGTACTTC. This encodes CASSSTSSGSYEQYF.

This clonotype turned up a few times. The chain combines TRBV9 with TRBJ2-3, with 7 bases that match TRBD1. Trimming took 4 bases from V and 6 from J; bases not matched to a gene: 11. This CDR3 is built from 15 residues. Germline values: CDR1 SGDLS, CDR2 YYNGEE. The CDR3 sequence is CASSHKGTASDTQYF. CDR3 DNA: TGTGCCAGCAGCCATAAAGGGACAGCATCGGATACGCAGTATTTT. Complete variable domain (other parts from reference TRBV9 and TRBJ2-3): DSGVTQTPKHLITATGQRVTLRCSPRSGDLSVYWYQQSLDQGLQFLIQYYNGEERAKGNILERFSAQQFPDLHSELNLSSLELGDSALYFCASSHKGTASDTQYFGPGTRLTVL.

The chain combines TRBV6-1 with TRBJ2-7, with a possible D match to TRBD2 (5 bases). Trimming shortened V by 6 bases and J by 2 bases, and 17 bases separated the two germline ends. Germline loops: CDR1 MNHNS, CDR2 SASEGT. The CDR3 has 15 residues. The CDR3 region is CASRKPGSGTYEQYF. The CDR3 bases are TGTGCCAGCAGGAAACCGGGGTCGGGAACCTACGAGCAGTACTTC.

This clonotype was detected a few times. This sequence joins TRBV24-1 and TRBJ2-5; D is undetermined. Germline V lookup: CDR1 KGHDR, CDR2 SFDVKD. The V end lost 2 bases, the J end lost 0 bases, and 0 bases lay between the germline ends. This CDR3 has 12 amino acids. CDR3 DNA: TGTGCCACCAGTGATTACCAAGAGACCCAGTACTTC. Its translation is CATSDYQETQYF.

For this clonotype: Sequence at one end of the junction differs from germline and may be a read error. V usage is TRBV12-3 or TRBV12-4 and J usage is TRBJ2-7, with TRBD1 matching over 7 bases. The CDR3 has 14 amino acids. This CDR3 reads CASSLVAGGHDQYF. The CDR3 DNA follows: TGTGCCAGCAGTTTAGTGGCAGGGGGTCACGATCAGTACTTC.

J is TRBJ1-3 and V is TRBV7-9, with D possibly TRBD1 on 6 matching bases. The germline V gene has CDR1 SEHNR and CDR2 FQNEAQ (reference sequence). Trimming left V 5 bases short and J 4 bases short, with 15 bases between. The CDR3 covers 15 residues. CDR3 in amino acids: CASSLRDTSGNTIYF. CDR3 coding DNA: TGTGCCAGCAGCCTCAGGGACACCTCGGGAAACACCATATATTTT.

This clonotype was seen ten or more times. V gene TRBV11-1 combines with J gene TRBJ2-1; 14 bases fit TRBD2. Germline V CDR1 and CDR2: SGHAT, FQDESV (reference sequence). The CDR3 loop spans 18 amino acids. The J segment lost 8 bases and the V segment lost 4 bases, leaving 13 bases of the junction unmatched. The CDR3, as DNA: TGTGCCAGCAGCTCCACGACTAGCGGGGGGGCCGAGGGCGATGAGCAGTTCTTC. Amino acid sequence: CASSSTTSGGAEGDEQFF.

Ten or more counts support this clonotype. CDR3 amino acids: CASSVRDGGNTEAFF. As DNA, the CDR3 is TGCGCCAGCAGCGTACGGGACGGGGGGAATACTGAAGCTTTCTTT. V gene TRBV5-1 combines with J gene TRBJ1-1; TRBD1 is a possible D gene (5 bases). Per the germline V gene, CDR1 is SGHRS and CDR2 is YFSETQ. Trimming removed 4 bases at V and 5 bases at J, with 18 bases between. CDR3 length: 15 residues.

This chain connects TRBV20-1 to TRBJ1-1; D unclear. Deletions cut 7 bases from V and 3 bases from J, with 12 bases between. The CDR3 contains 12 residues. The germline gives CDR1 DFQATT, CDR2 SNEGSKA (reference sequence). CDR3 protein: CSVGYRDTEAFF. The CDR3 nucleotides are TGCAGTGTTGGATACAGAGACACTGAAGCTTTCTTT.

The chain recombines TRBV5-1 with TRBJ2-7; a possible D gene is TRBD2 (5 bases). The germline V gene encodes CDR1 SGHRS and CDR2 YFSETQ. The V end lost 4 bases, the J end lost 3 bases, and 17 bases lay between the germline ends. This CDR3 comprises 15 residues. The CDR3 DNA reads TGCGCCAGCAGCCGGACCGGTCCCGGGGACTACGAGCAGTACTTC. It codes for CASSRTGPGDYEQYF. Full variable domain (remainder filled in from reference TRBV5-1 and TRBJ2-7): KAGVTQTPRYLIKTRGQQVTLSCSPISGHRSVSWYQQTPGQGLQFLFEYFSETQRNKGNFPGRFSGRQFSNSRSEMNVSTLELGDSALYLCASSRTGPGDYEQYFGPGTRLTVT.

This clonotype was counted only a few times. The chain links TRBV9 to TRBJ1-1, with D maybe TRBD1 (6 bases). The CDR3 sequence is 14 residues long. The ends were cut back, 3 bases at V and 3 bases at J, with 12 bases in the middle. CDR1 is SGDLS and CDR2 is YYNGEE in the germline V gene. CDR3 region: CASSAQQGHTEAFF. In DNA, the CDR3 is TGTGCCAGCAGCGCGCAACAGGGACACACTGAAGCTTTCTTT. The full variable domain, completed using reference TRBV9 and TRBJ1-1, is DSGVTQTPKHLITATGQRVTLRCSPRSGDLSVYWYQQSLDQGLQFLIQYYNGEERAKGNILERFSAQQFPDLHSELNLSSLELGDSALYFCASSAQQGHTEAFFGQGTRLTVV.

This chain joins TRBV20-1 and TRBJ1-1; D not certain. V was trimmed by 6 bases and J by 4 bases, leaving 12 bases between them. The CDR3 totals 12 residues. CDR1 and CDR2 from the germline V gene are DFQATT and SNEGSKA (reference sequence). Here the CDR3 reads CSARRRFTEAFF. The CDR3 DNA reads TGCAGTGCCCGTCGTAGGTTCACTGAAGCTTTCTTT.